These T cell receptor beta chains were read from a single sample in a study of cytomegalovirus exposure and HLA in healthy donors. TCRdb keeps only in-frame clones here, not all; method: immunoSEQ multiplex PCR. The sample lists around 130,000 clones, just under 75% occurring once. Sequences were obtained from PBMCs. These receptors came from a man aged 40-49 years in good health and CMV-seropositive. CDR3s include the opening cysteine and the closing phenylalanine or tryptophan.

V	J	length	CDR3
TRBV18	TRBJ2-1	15	CASSPPSGTYNEQFF
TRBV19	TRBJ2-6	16	CASSIVAGGGANVLTF
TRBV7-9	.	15	CASSLASDRSYEQYF
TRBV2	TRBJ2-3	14	CASSADRGGNTQYF
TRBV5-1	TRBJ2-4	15	CASSLALGSKNIQYF
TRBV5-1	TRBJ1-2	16	CASSLGSSTGLGGYTF
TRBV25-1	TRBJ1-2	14	CASSQGWENYGYTF
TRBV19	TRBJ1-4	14	CASSTGTVNEKLFF
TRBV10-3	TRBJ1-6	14	CAITKGNYNSPLHF
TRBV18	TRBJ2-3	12	CASSPDSDTQYF
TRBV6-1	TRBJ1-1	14	CASSEGQGVTEAFF
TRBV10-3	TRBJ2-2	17	CAISPTGGFGNTGELFF
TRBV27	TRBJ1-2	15	CASSARQGGNYGYTF
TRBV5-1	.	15	CASSPLAGGPYEQYF
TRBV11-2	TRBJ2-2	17	CASSMDAGRGRAGELFF
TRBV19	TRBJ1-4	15	CASTMRGQENEKLFF
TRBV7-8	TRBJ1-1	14	CASSYSFQGAEAFF
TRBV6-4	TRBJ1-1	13	CASSGRGRTEAFF
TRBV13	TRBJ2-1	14	CASSPSWETSEQFF
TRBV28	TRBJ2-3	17	CASSSIRDRGPTDTQYF
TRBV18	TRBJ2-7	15	CASSPARSSSYEQYF
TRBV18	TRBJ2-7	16	CASSPGQASNSYEQYF
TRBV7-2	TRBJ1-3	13	CASSPDRRNTIYF
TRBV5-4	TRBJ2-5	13	CASSFLQQETQYF
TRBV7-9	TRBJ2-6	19	CASSPYPGQGISGANVLTF
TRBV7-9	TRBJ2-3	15	CASSIGQGPTDTQYF
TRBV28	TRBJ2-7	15	CASRPQRRIPNEQYF
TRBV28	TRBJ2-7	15	CASSSGGLGRSEQYF
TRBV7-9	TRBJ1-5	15	CASSLADTGNQPQHF
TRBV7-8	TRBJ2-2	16	CASSLTSGRPTGELFF
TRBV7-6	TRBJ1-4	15	CASSPLRGAEEKLFF
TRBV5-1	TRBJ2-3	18	CASTLKFSGSGATDTQYF
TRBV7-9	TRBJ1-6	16	CASSPFRVSYNSPLHF
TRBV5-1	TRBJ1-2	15	CASSSGQAQNYGYTF
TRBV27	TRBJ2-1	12	CASRGGHNEQFF
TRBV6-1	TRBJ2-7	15	CAGSRLDSSRDEQYF
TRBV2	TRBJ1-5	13	CASSEDLNQPQHF
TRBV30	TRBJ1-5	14	CAWSRGQANQPQHF
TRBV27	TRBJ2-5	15	CASSPTRDREETQYF
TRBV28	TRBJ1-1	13	CASVKNKNTEAFF
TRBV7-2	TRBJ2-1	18	CASSLTSGPSPLYNEQFF
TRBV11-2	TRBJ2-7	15	CASSLGGGSSYEQYF
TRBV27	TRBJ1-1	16	CASSSGTGNIDTEAFF
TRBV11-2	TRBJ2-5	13	CASTRGWGETQYF
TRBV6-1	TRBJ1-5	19	CASSERYRQGSSPNQPQHF
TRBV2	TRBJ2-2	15	CASNPRQGIIGELFF
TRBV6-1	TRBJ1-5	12	CASSQLEQPQHF